One and the same sample provided the 15 T cell receptor beta chains below, sequenced in a study of T cell clonality in common variable immunodeficiency. The protocol was immunoSEQ multiplex PCR, while the TCRdb copy is restricted to in-frame clones and leaves out a portion. This sample comprises roughly 50,000 clones, none seen once only. The sequenced sample was peripheral blood mononuclear cells. Source of these receptors: a person aged 18 to 75 in good health.

This clone was picked up many times. The CDR3 is cut off 3 residues early in the read; its end comes from the germline J gene. The rearrangement uses TRBV4-2 and TRBJ1-1; 11 nucleotides match TRBD1. This CDR3 contains 16 residues. With 0 bases clipped from V and 6 bases from J, the junction kept 6 bases outside the gene matches. CDR1 is LGHNA and CDR2 is YNFKEQ in the germline V gene. The sequenced CDR3 bases are TGTGCCAGCAGCCAAGAAGGGACAGGGGGGGGATCTGAA. Amino acid sequence: CASSQEGTGGGSE. The whole CDR3 reads CASSQEGTGGGSEAFF.

This clone was seen repeatedly, ten times or more. The read terminates 3 residues ahead of where the CDR3 ends, so the germline J gene completes it. J is TRBJ1-1 and V is TRBV6-1, with D possibly TRBD1 on 6 matching bases. The germline CDR1 and CDR2 sequences are MNHNS and SASEGT. Trimming took off 3 bases at V and 3 bases at J, with 11 bases between the two ends. The CDR3 sequence is 14 residues long. The part of the CDR3 DNA that was read is TGTGCCAGCAGTGATGCCCCAGGGGACACTGAA. Translation gives CASSDAPGDTE. The whole CDR3 region reads CASSDAPGDTEAFF.

A word on this clone: The missing CDR3 end, 3 residues past where the read stops, is filled in from the germline J gene. This rearrangement joins TRBV18 to TRBJ2-3; 8 bases match TRBD1. The CDR3 has 17 residues. Germline V lookup: CDR1 KGHSH, CDR2 LQKENI. CDR3 sequence: CASSPRAGQGSNQPQYF. CDR3 DNA (partial): TGTGCCAGCTCACCACGAGCAGGACAGGGAAGCAATCAGCCG.

This clone appeared many times. The read is 3 residues too short to cover the CDR3 end, so that end is filled in from the germline J gene. The V and J genes are TRBV19 and TRBJ2-1, with 10 bases identical to TRBD2. Germline V CDR1 and CDR2: LNHDA, SQIVND (reference sequence). J gave up 9 bases and V 3 bases, and 8 bases lay outside the gene matches. The CDR3 extends over 15 amino acids. Partial CDR3 DNA: TGTGCCAGTAGTATGTTGCCTAGCGGGAGTATTGAG. Protein: CASSMLPSGSIE. The whole CDR3 sequence is CASSMLPSGSIEQFF.

This clone was seen repeatedly, ten times or more. The CDR3 end lies 3 residues beyond the end of the read and is filled in from the germline J gene. This chain connects TRBV9 to TRBJ2-7; D perhaps matches TRBD1 (6 bases). The CDR3 has 16 amino acids. Germline CDR1 and CDR2: SGDLS and YYNGEE. The V end lost 0 bases, the J end lost 3 bases, and 16 bases lay between the germline ends. This chain's CDR3 is CASSVGQGKVYYEQYF. The sequenced CDR3 bases are TGTGCCAGCAGCGTAGGCCAGGGGAAAGTGTACTACGAG.

Concerning this clone: Read data end 3 residues before the CDR3 end; the end is taken from the germline J gene. The chain combines TRBV7-3 with TRBJ1-2; no definite D call. The V gene's germline CDR1 is SGHTA and CDR2 FQGTGA. CDR3 length: 15 amino acids. The sequenced part of the CDR3 DNA is TGTGCCAGCAGCTTAATTCTCAGGTGGGCAGATACC. Its protein is CASSLILRWADT. The whole CDR3 region reads CASSLILRWADTYTF. Full variable domain (missing parts from reference TRBV7-3 and TRBJ1-2): GAGVSQTPSNKVTEKGKYVELRCDPISGHTALYWYRQSLGQGPEFLIYFQGTGAADDSGLPNDRFFAVRPEGSVSTLKIQRTERGDSAVYLCASSLILRWADTYTFGSGTRLTVV.

In the case of this clone: From the germline J gene comes the end of the CDR3, since the read stops 3 residues before it. The chain employs TRBV19 and TRBJ2-3; no reliable D call. Per the germline V gene, CDR1 is LNHDA and CDR2 is SQIVND (reference sequence). The CDR3 totals 14 residues. CDR3 residues: CASSLSVSNQPQYF. The part of the CDR3 DNA that was read is TGTGCCAGTAGTTTGTCGGTTAGCAATCAGCCG.

This clone was seen at least ten times. The read terminates 3 residues before the CDR3 end, so the remaining end is supplied by the germline J gene. This chain uses TRBV5-5 with TRBJ2-2; D not certain. This CDR3 contains 13 residues. Deletions cut 4 bases from V and 6 bases from J, with 10 bases between. CDR1 and CDR2 (germline): SGHKS, YYEKEE (reference sequence). The sequenced CDR3 bases are TGTGCCAGCAGCATCCTAGTTCCCGGGGAG. Its translation: CASSILVPGE. Given in full, the CDR3 is CASSILVPGELFF.

This clone was picked up a small number of times. The read finishes 3 residues shy of the CDR3 end, and the germline J gene is used to complete it. The chain joins TRBV19 to TRBJ1-2; TRBD1 matches at 7 bases. CDR1 is LNHDA and CDR2 is SQIVND in the germline V gene (reference sequence). The CDR3 totals 16 residues. CDR3: CASSTQLDRALRGYTF. CDR3 DNA, as far as it was read: TGTGCCAGTAGTACCCAGCTAGACAGGGCTCTCCGCGGC. Combining the CDR3 with reference TRBV19 and TRBJ1-2 gives the whole variable domain DGGITQSPKYLFRKEGQNVTLSCEQNLNHDAMYWYRQDPGQGLRLIYYSQIVNDFQKGDIAEGYSVSREKKESFPLTVTSAQKNPTAFYLCASSTQLDRALRGYTFGSGTRLTVV.

This clone was detected ten times or more. The CDR3 here is CSARGGPNEKLFF. CDR3 DNA, as far as it was read: TGCAGTGCTAGAGGGGGCCCTAATGAAAAA. This chain links TRBV20-1 with TRBJ1-4; D is possibly TRBD1 (5 bases). The CDR3 end is not reached by the read, which stops 3 residues before it; the germline J gene fills it in. This CDR3 has 13 amino acids. The V end lost 1 base, the J end lost 3 bases, and 6 bases lay between the germline ends. The germline V gene has CDR1 DFQATT and CDR2 SNEGSKA (reference sequence).

To note about this clone: Read data end 3 residues before the CDR3 end; the end is taken from the germline J gene. The genes are TRBV5-1 and TRBJ1-2; D may be TRBD1 (5 bases). Trimming shortened V by 4 bases and J by 6 bases, and 7 bases separated the two germline ends. Germline CDR1 and CDR2: SGHRS and YFSETQ. This CDR3 is built from 11 residues. The CDR3 region is CASSAGNGYTF. The DNA read from the CDR3 is TGCGCCAGCAGCGCAGGGAATGGC.

Turning to this clone: The sequence runs out 3 residues before the end of the CDR3; the remainder is reconstructed from the germline J gene. This chain joins TRBV18 and TRBJ1-1, with TRBD1 as a possible D gene (5 bases). Trimming took 5 bases from V and 6 from J, leaving 7 bases between them. This CDR3 has 11 amino acids. The germline CDR1 and CDR2 sequences are KGHSH and LQKENI. This CDR3 is CASSAGSEAFF. The DNA read from the CDR3 is TGTGCCAGCTCAGCAGGGTCTGAA.

This clone was picked up many times. The CDR3 extends 3 residues past the end of the read, so its final part is completed from the germline J gene. The chain joins TRBV7-3 to TRBJ2-1; 8 bases are shared with TRBD2. The germline V gene encodes CDR1 SGHTA and CDR2 FQGTGA. J gave up 5 bases and V 6 bases, and 15 bases lay outside the gene matches. The CDR3 length is 17 residues. The CDR3 DNA, read in part, is TGTGCCAGCAGTTCCCCCTGGGGGAGCGGGAGTGACAATGAG. Encoded protein: CASSSPWGSGSDNE. The full-length CDR3 reads as CASSSPWGSGSDNEQFF.

Relative to its sample, this clone is medium-sized. Sequencing ends 3 residues short of the CDR3 end; the germline J gene provides the rest. The V gene is TRBV30, the J gene TRBJ2-5, with TRBD1 as a possible D gene (6 bases). CDR3 length: 15 amino acids. V was clipped by 4 bases and J by 0 bases, with 15 bases between them. CDR1 GTSNPN and CDR2 SVGIG come from the germline V gene (reference sequence). The CDR3 protein is CAWTLTGQYQETQYF. The CDR3 bases that were read are TGTGCCTGGACCTTGACAGGCCAGTACCAAGAGACC.

Details on this clone: The observed sequence ends 3 residues before the CDR3 terminus, with the missing tail filled in from the germline J gene. This sequence joins TRBV19 and TRBJ2-4, with 11 bases lining up with TRBD1. The germline V gene encodes CDR1 LNHDA and CDR2 SQIVND (reference sequence). The CDR3 has 12 amino acids. Incomplete CDR3 DNA: TGTGCCAGTAGTAGGGGACAGGGGGGT. Protein product: CASSRGQGG. The entire CDR3 protein is CASSRGQGGQYF.